Listed below are T cell receptor beta chains from one sample, sequenced in a study of tumor and adjacent non-tumor tissue in lung cancer. TCRdb itself ran the multiplex PCR reads through MiXCR, one entry per CDR3 protein. Of about 110,000 distinct CDR3 sequences in the sample, 50% to 70% are singletons; the top ten hold around 20%. The specimen was distant non-tumor lung tissue. The receptor set was obtained from a man in his 60s with non-small cell lung cancer. The CDR3 runs from the conserved cysteine through the conserved F or W. Each record gives: CDR3 length, D gene, J gene, V gene, clone size, CDR3 protein, CDR3 DNA. D genes are given only for firm matches. Clone size, where shown, is once, few, many, or a class for clones that have expanded.

17 . TRBJ2-3 TRBV4-3 . CASSQKRGAGGTVTQYF TGCGCCAGCAGCCAGAAGCGAGGAGCTGGAGGAACAGTTACGCAGTATTTT
14 TRBD1 TRBJ2-5 TRBV12-3/TRBV12-4 . CTSRSPGQQETQYF TGTACCAGTAGAAGCCCGGGACAGCAAGAGACCCAGTACTTC
14 . TRBJ1-1 TRBV10-2 many CASKLRGENTEAFF TGCGCCAGCAAACTTAGGGGGGAGAACACTGAAGCTTTCTTT
12 . TRBJ2-1 TRBV28 once CASSLTRTGQFF TGTGCCAGCAGTTTAACTCGTACCGGGCAGTTCTTC
13 . TRBJ2-1 TRBV6-5 . CASSRALTLEQFF TGTGCTAGCTCCAGGGCACTAACCCTCGAGCAGTTCTTC
15 . TRBJ2-3 TRBV7-9 . CDSSLSGGGTDTQYF TGTGACAGCAGCTTGAGCGGTGGGGGGACAGATACGCAGTATTTT
17 TRBD2 TRBJ2-3 TRBV5-1 . CANSLGVLAGSTDTQYF TGCGCCAACAGCCTTGGAGTCCTAGCGGGGTCCACAGATACGCAGTATTTT
16 . TRBJ1-2 TRBV11-3 medium-sized CASSLTRSRSNYGYTF TGTGCCAGCAGCCTCACCCGGTCCAGAAGTAACTATGGCTACACCTTC
16 . TRBJ1-3 TRBV4-1 . CASSQEIGHSENTIYF TGCGCCAGCAGCCAAGAAATTGGGCACTCTGAAAACACCATATATTTT
16 TRBD2 TRBJ2-3 TRBV12-3/TRBV12-4 many CASSPRGSGAIDTQYF TGTGCCAGCAGTCCCCGGGGTAGCGGGGCGATCGATACGCAGTATTTT
17 TRBD2 TRBJ2-1 TRBV11-3 . CASRGAGVGGTYNEQFF TGTGCCAGCCGAGGGGCGGGAGTGGGGGGAACCTACAATGAACAGTTCTTC
13 TRBD2 TRBJ2-1 TRBV29-1 . CSVVLAGTTEQFF TGCAGCGTTGTTCTAGCGGGAACGACTGAGCAGTTCTTC
16 . TRBJ2-4 TRBV28 . CASGSTSGVFGNIQYF TGTGCCAGCGGTTCAACTAGTGGCGTATTCGGAAACATTCAGTACTTC
12 . TRBJ2-7 TRBV11-2 . CASSLDPHEQYF TGTGCTAGCAGCCTGGATCCGCACGAGCAGTACTTC
13 . TRBJ2-7 TRBV12-3/TRBV12-4 many CASSIGGTYEQYF TGTGCCAGCAGCATTGGTGGAACCTACGAGCAGTACTTC
15 . TRBJ2-5 TRBV7-9 . CTSSLGYGQQETQYF TGTACCAGCAGCTTAGGTTATGGGCAGCAAGAGACCCAGTACTTC
16 . TRBJ2-6 TRBV12-5 . CASGLVTGSAANILTF TGTGCTAGTGGTTTGGTTACAGGCTCTGCGGCCAACATCCTGACTTTC
15 . TRBJ1-4 TRBV5-1 few CASSSDGPPAGKLFF TGCGCCAGCAGTTCAGATGGGCCCCCCGCGGGGAAACTGTTTTTT
12 . TRBJ2-5 TRBV20-1 many CSAREGGGTQYF TGCAGTGCTAGAGAGGGGGGAGGGACCCAGTACTTC
14 TRBD1 TRBJ1-5 TRBV5-1 many CASSLTGGYQPQHF TGCGCCAGCAGCTTAACAGGGGGCTATCAGCCCCAGCATTTT
14 . TRBJ2-3 TRBV11-2 few CASSKGQGSGTQYF TGTGCCAGCAGCAAAGGGCAGGGTTCAGGTACACAGTATTTT
15 . TRBJ2-7 TRBV6-5 . CASRPVSESSYKQYF TGTGCGAGCAGACCGGTTAGCGAGAGCTCCTACAAGCAGTACTTC
12 . TRBJ2-3 TRBV11-1 . CATRGDSYTQYF TGTGCCACGCGGGGAGATTCGTATACGCAGTATTTT
15 . TRBJ2-2 TRBV28 . CASSTSYDSPVELIF TGTGCCAGCAGCACATCTTATGACTCCCCCGTGGAGCTGATTTTT
13 . TRBJ2-7 TRBV30 few CAWSVWGAGEQYF TGTGCCTGGAGTGTATGGGGGGCTGGCGAGCAGTACTTC
15 TRBD2 TRBJ2-1 TRBV29-1 . CCTGSAGGSYNEQFF TGCTGCACTGGGTCTGCGGGAGGGTCCTACAATGAACAGTTCTTC
16 TRBD1 TRBJ2-4 TRBV6-1 many CASSETGQSTKNIQYF TGTGCCAGCAGTGAAACGGGACAGTCCACGAAAAACATTCAGTACTTC
13 . TRBJ1-1 TRBV20-1 . CSARRSLNTEAFF TGCAGTGCTAGGAGGAGCCTGAACACTGAAGCTTTCTTT
11 . TRBJ2-1 TRBV6-6 many CASSPEIEQFF TGTGCCAGCAGTCCTGAAATAGAGCAGTTCTTC
17 . TRBJ2-6 TRBV6-6 many CASSPAGFRSGANVLTF TGTGCCAGCAGTCCCGCCGGGTTCAGGTCTGGGGCCAACGTCCTGACTTTC
14 . TRBJ1-1 TRBV6-5 . CASNRCPGDTEAFF TGCGCCAGCAACCGCTGCCCAGGGGACACTGAAGCTTTCTTT